The 28 T cell receptor beta chains below were found in one sample sequenced in a study of cytomegalovirus exposure and HLA in healthy donors. The PCR ran on 60 Vbeta and 13 Jbeta primers. Repertoires were generated with immunoSEQ multiplex PCR, while TCRdb's copy carries only in-frame clones and drops some. The repertoire holds under 150,000 clones, with around 9% as singletons. What was sequenced was PBMCs. These receptors all come from a woman between 40 and 50 years old in good health and CMV-seropositive.

This clone has just a few counts. This chain links TRBV29-1 with TRBJ2-1; 10 bases align to TRBD2. Germline assignment: CDR1 SQVTM and CDR2 ANQGSEA. V trimming: 3 bases; J trimming: 9 bases; junction bases outside the gene matches: 8. The CDR3 totals 14 residues. CDR3 protein: CSVEVSGGYGEQFF. The CDR3 coding sequence is TGCAGCGTTGAGGTTAGCGGGGGGTATGGTGAGCAGTTCTTC.

This clone was counted between two and nine times. The V gene is TRBV6-5, the J gene TRBJ2-1, with 9 bases aligning to TRBD2. After removal of 6 bases from V and 4 bases from J, the junction contained 7 bases not matched to a gene. Germline CDR1 MNHEY, CDR2 SVGAGI. This CDR3 has 15 amino acids. The CDR3 nucleotides read TGTGCCAGCAGCCTAGCGGGGCCTATATACAATGAGCAGTTCTTC. Its translation: CASSLAGPIYNEQFF.

The genes are TRBV5-6 and TRBJ2-5; D not certain. Per the germline V gene, CDR1 is SGHDT and CDR2 is YYEEEE. This CDR3 has 13 residues. V was pared by 0 bases and J by 5 bases, with 8 bases between. CDR3 residues: CASSLAPEETQYF. CDR3 DNA: TGTGCCAGCAGCTTGGCTCCCGAGGAGACCCAGTACTTC.

This chain connects TRBV16 to TRBJ2-7, with 9 positions matching TRBD1. Per germline, CDR1 KGHSY and CDR2 FQNENV. The CDR3 covers 13 residues. V gave up 4 bases and J gave up 3 bases; unmatched junction bases: 1. CDR3 in DNA: TGTGCCAGCAGCCCGGGACAGGGCTACGAGCAGTACTTC. Its translation: CASSPGQGYEQYF.

This clone appeared a few times. The V and J genes are TRBV9 and TRBJ2-6; TRBD2 agrees at 14 bases. Unmatched junction bases numbered 9, after V lost 4 bases and J lost 3 bases. This CDR3 is 19 amino acids long. CDR1 is SGDLS, CDR2 YYNGEE, per germline. CDR3 in amino acids: CASSTGLAGVLVGANVLTF. Here the CDR3 DNA reads TGTGCCAGCAGCACGGGACTAGCGGGGGTATTAGTTGGGGCCAACGTCCTGACTTTC.

This clone showed up just a few times. J is TRBJ2-3 and V is TRBV7-2; D is uncertain. The V end lost 5 bases, the J end lost 6 bases, and 18 bases lay between the germline ends. The length of the CDR3 is 15 residues. Germline-derived CDR1 and CDR2 are SGHTA and FQGNSA. CDR3 in amino acids: CASSPPSIRRDTQYF. CDR3 DNA: TGTGCCAGCAGCCCTCCCTCAATCCGCCGGGATACGCAGTATTTT.

V usage is TRBV2 and J usage is TRBJ1-1, with D possibly TRBD1 on 5 matching bases. V lost 0 bases to trimming and J lost 5 bases, with 10 bases between them. The CDR3 is made up of 14 amino acids. Per the germline V gene, CDR1 is SNHLY and CDR2 is FYNNEI. The CDR3 DNA sequence: TGTGCCAGCAGTGAAGCGGGGGGGGGTACTGAAGCTTTCTTT. Amino acid sequence: CASSEAGGGTEAFF.

This clone was picked up a small number of times. The J gene is TRBJ2-2, the V gene TRBV27, with 14 bases aligning to TRBD2. The CDR3 extends over 18 amino acids. With 5 bases clipped from V and 1 base from J, the junction kept 6 bases outside the gene matches. The germline V gene encodes CDR1 MNHEY and CDR2 SMNVEV (reference sequence). The CDR3 loop reads CASSKRTSGGRNTGELFF. The DNA for the CDR3 is TGTGCCAGCAGTAAACGGACTAGCGGGGGGCGGAACACCGGGGAGCTGTTTTTT.

The CDR3 region is CASSLKGSSGGAHEQYF. The CDR3 coding sequence is TGTGCCAGCAGCTTGAAGGGGTCTAGCGGGGGGGCACACGAGCAGTACTTC. The J gene is TRBJ2-7, the V gene TRBV5-4; 12 bases map to TRBD2. CDR3 size: 17 residues. Germline assignment: CDR1 SGHNT and CDR2 YYREEE (reference sequence). V was clipped by 1 base and J by 5 bases; unmatched bases: 10.

The genes are TRBV27 and TRBJ2-5; D perhaps matches TRBD2 (5 bases). The J call may be mistaken, given a closer DNA end match to TRBJ2-7. CDR1 is MNHEY and CDR2 is SMNVEV in the germline V gene (reference sequence). The CDR3 is 12 residues long. CDR3 DNA: TGTGCCAGCAAAGCGGCCGGGAACGAGCAGTACTTC. Its protein is CASKAAGNEQYF.

This clone was detected a few times. The chain uses TRBV15 and TRBJ1-5; D perhaps matches TRBD1 (6 bases). Per the germline V gene, CDR1 is LNHNV and CDR2 is YYDKDF (reference sequence). The CDR3 length is 15 residues. V lost 5 bases and J lost 3, with 14 bases in between. CDR3 sequence (DNA): TGTGCCACCAGCTCGGCTGGGGGCCTCAATCAGCCCCAGCATTTT. As protein: CATSSAGGLNQPQHF.

This clone was seen only a few times. J is TRBJ1-5 and V is TRBV2; possible D gene TRBD1, 5 bases. CDR1 and CDR2 (germline): SNHLY, FYNNEI. This CDR3 has 17 residues. V lost 7 bases, J lost 0 bases, and 19 bases lay in between. The CDR3 sequence is CASTGRVGTYSNQPQHF. CDR3 nucleotide sequence: TGTGCCAGCACCGGCAGGGTTGGCACTTATAGCAATCAGCCCCAGCATTTT. The whole variable domain, filled in from reference TRBV2 and TRBJ1-5, reads EPEVTQTPSHQVTQMGQEVILRCVPISNHLYFYWYRQILGQKVEFLVSFYNNEISEKSEIFDDQFSVERPDGSNFTLKIRSTKLEDSAMYFCASTGRVGTYSNQPQHFGDGTRLSIL.

This clone has only a few counts. This chain links TRBV2 with TRBJ2-1, with TRBD1 as a possible D gene (5 bases). Looked up from germline, CDR1 is SNHLY and CDR2 is FYNNEI. The length of the CDR3 is 14 residues. V was clipped by 3 bases and J by 6 bases, with 12 bases between them. The CDR3 here is CASSEAGKGNEQFF. CDR3 DNA: TGTGCCAGCAGTGAGGCAGGGAAAGGCAATGAGCAGTTCTTC.

The CDR3 DNA reads as TGTGCCAGCAGCTTGGGACTCCAAGAGACCCAGTACTTC. Its protein product is CASSLGLQETQYF. This chain connects TRBV5-4 to TRBJ2-5; the D is unclear. Trimming stripped 0 bases from V and 1 base from J, with 4 bases between. This CDR3 spans 13 amino acids. The germline CDR1 and CDR2 sequences are SGHNT and YYREEE (reference sequence).

This clone was observed a few times. The chain employs TRBV5-1 and TRBJ1-4; 8 bases align to TRBD1. J was trimmed by 7 bases and V by 4 bases; bases with no gene match: 6. The CDR3 is 14 amino acids. Germline CDR1 reads SGHRS; CDR2 reads YFSETQ. The CDR3 DNA is TGCGCCAGCAGCCCCGACAGGGGAGGTGAAAAACTGTTTTTT. Amino acids: CASSPDRGGEKLFF.

This rearrangement joins TRBV9 to TRBJ1-1; D unclear. Trimming cost V 4 bases and J 1 base, with 14 bases left between them. Germline CDR1 reads SGDLS; CDR2 reads YYNGEE. The CDR3 runs to 15 residues. CDR3: CASSSSGLANTEAFF. CDR3 bases: TGTGCCAGCAGCTCCTCGGGGTTAGCGAACACTGAAGCTTTCTTT.

The chain couples TRBV7-7 to TRBJ2-2, with TRBD2 matching over 14 bases. The CDR3 covers 19 residues. The ends lost 3 bases at V and 5 bases at J; junction bases unmatched: 11. Per germline, CDR1 SSHAT and CDR2 FNYEAQ (reference sequence). The CDR3 DNA reads as TGTGCCAGCAGCTTGCACCCTCGACTAGCGGGGGGGCGTACCGGGGAGCTGTTTTTT. Its protein is CASSLHPRLAGGRTGELFF.

This chain joins TRBV18 and TRBJ1-4, with 7 positions matching TRBD1. J was trimmed by 5 bases and V by 1 base; bases with no gene match: 4. This CDR3 region has 15 residues. CDR1 is KGHSH, CDR2 LQKENI, per germline. The CDR3 reads CASSPLGDRNEKLFF. The CDR3 DNA reads as TGTGCCAGCTCACCACTAGGGGACAGAAATGAAAAACTGTTTTTT. Complete variable domain (other parts from reference TRBV18 and TRBJ1-4): NAGVMQNPRHLVRRRGQEARLRCSPMKGHSHVYWYRQLPEEGLKFMVYLQKENIIDESGMPKERFSAEFPKEGPSILRIQQVVRGDSAAYFCASSPLGDRNEKLFFGSGTQLSVL.

The chain has TRBV5-1 and TRBJ2-7; TRBD1 might be the D (6 bases). CDR1 and CDR2 (germline): SGHRS, YFSETQ. This CDR3 comprises 16 residues. Trimming took off 2 bases at V and 0 bases at J, with 15 bases between the two ends. The CDR3 coding sequence is TGCGCCAGCAGCTTACCGACAGGCGATAGCTCCTACGAGCAGTACTTC. Amino acid sequence: CASSLPTGDSSYEQYF.

The chain combines TRBV5-1 with TRBJ2-2; 7 bases match TRBD1. The V and J ends lost 4 bases and 4 bases, in that order; junction bases with no gene match: 7. Germline V CDR1 and CDR2: SGHRS, YFSETQ. This CDR3 spans 15 amino acids. The CDR3 reads CASSDDRAITGELFF. For the CDR3, the DNA is TGCGCCAGCAGCGATGACAGGGCCATCACCGGGGAGCTGTTTTTT.

This clone has a handful of counts. The chain couples TRBV6-5 to TRBJ1-2; D might be TRBD1 (5 bases). This CDR3 is 14 amino acids long. From germline, CDR1 is MNHEY and CDR2 SVGAGI. The ends were cut back, 0 bases at V and 2 bases at J, with 7 bases in the middle. DNA of the CDR3: TGTGCCAGCAGTTACTCATCAGGGAACTATGGCTACACCTTC. Protein product: CASSYSSGNYGYTF.

The chain has TRBV10-2 and TRBJ2-2; 13 bases are a match to TRBD2. The CDR3 consists of 15 residues. CDR1 WSHSY and CDR2 SAAADI come from the germline V gene. V shed 5 bases and J 5 bases; nucleotides not matched to a gene: 2. CDR3 in amino acids: CASSPGLAGTGELFF. The CDR3 nucleotides read TGCGCCAGCAGTCCGGGACTAGCGGGGACCGGGGAGCTGTTTTTT.

This clone has a handful of counts. CDR3 amino acids: CASSIIPNQGLGTEAFF. The CDR3 nucleotides are TGTGCCAGTAGTATAATCCCCAATCAGGGGCTGGGCACTGAAGCTTTCTTT. V is TRBV19 and J is TRBJ1-1; tentatively, D is TRBD1 (6 bases). V was pared by 2 bases and J by 4 bases, with 20 bases between. The CDR3 spans 17 residues. CDR1 is LNHDA and CDR2 is SQIVND in the germline V gene (reference sequence).

The V call is TRBV6-5, the J call TRBJ2-7; no clear D gene. This CDR3 region has 14 residues. CDR1 and CDR2 from the germline V gene are MNHEY and SVGAGI. V was pared by 6 bases and J by 3 bases, with 15 bases between. CDR3 in amino acids: CASSHTLTGYEQYF. CDR3 nucleotides: TGTGCCAGCAGCCACACCTTGACGGGCTACGAGCAGTACTTC.

The chain uses TRBV27 and TRBJ2-7, with D possibly TRBD1 on 6 matching bases. From germline, CDR1 is MNHEY and CDR2 SMNVEV (reference sequence). The ends were cut back, 7 bases at V and 8 bases at J, with 24 bases in the middle. The CDR3 spans 15 residues. The CDR3 DNA follows: TGTGCCAGCACCGGGTCAGGGGTAGTACGAACCCAGCAGTACTTC. Translation gives CASTGSGVVRTQQYF.

The rearrangement links TRBV27 to TRBJ2-2; 8 nucleotides match TRBD1. V lost 3 bases, J lost 7 bases, and 10 bases stayed unmatched. There are 16 residues in the CDR3. Germline V gene lookup returns CDR1 MNHEY and CDR2 SMNVEV (reference sequence). CDR3 in amino acids: CASSFGTGRRIGELFF. CDR3 nucleotides: TGTGCCAGCAGTTTTGGGACAGGCAGAAGGATCGGGGAGCTGTTTTTT.

A few counts support this clone. The gene calls are TRBV2 and TRBJ1-6; D is unclear. This CDR3 spans 14 amino acids. The germline gives CDR1 SNHLY, CDR2 FYNNEI. Trimming pared 2 bases from V and 9 bases from J, leaving 11 bases between. CDR3 nucleotides: TGTGCCAGCAGTGAACTGGGTTGGAGTTCACCCCTCCACTTT. As protein: CASSELGWSSPLHF.

The V gene is TRBV18, the J gene TRBJ2-1; 11 nucleotides match TRBD2. Germline loops: CDR1 KGHSH, CDR2 LQKENI. The CDR3 is 16 residues long. The trim removed 2 bases at V and 0 bases at J, leaving 0 bases unmatched. The DNA of the CDR3 is TGTGCCAGCTCACCAGGACTAGCGGGCTCCTACAATGAGCAGTTCTTC. It encodes CASSPGLAGSYNEQFF.